This T cell receptor (beta chain) appears in the sequencing data of a study of shared clonotypes between healthy human individuals. Study-wide context: Participating donors consisted of two women and a few men aged 18 to 49.

The V gene lost 6 bases and the J gene lost 5 bases, with 16 bases spanning the gap. The CDR3 consists of 14 residues. CDR1 is LNHNV, CDR2 YYDKDF, per germline (reference sequence). Some clones are missing from TCRdb's copy, which holds only in-frame ones; the method was immunoSEQ multiplex PCR. The sample lists 950,000 to 1,200,000 clones, approximately 80% seen once, with approximately 0.9% in the top ten. The receptor comes from a man aged 18 to 30 in good health. Some clones in this sample may be carry-over from other donors' samples. The rearrangement links TRBV15 to TRBJ1-1, with D maybe TRBD1 (6 bases). The sample taken for sequencing was memory CD4+ T cells from PBMCs. Subset: CD45RA-negative fraction. The CDR3 bases are TGTGCCACCAGTAATGGGGGGCGAGTAACTGAAGCTTTCTTT. Amino acid sequence: CATSNGGRVTEAFF.